The 8 T cell receptor beta chains reported below all come from one sample, sequenced in a study of CD8 T cells in ankylosing spondylitis. Broader study findings: Within ankylosing spondylitis blood, a TCR beta motif made up of roughly eight highly homologous variants appeared to be characteristic.

TCRdb fed the 5' RACE reads into MiXCR, producing one record per CDR3 protein. The table has roughly 400,000 distinct CDR3 sequences, approximately 20% seen once. The antigens these receptors bind are not known. Sequencing was done on a sample of blood, either unsorted or a sorted T cell fraction (not recorded which). The receptor set was obtained from a male donor with ankylosing spondylitis.

V usage is TRBV27 and J usage is TRBJ2-5, with D possibly being TRBD2 (5 bases). Trimming cost V 0 bases and J 6 bases, with 11 bases left between them. Germline CDR1 reads MNHEY; CDR2 reads SMNVEV (reference sequence). This CDR3 is 14 amino acids long. CDR3 protein: CASSLSGSDKTQYF. Written as DNA, the CDR3 is TGTGCCAGCAGTTTATCAGGGAGTGATAAGACCCAGTACTTC.

This clonotype was seen a handful of times. V usage is TRBV11-3 and J usage is TRBJ2-1; D is uncertain. Deletions cut 5 bases from V and 15 bases from J, with 17 bases between. The germline gives CDR1 SGHNT, CDR2 YENEEA. The CDR3 length is 12 residues. CDR3 in DNA: TGTGCCAGCAGCCCCTCAGGACGGTCGCGGTTCTTC. It is translated as CASSPSGRSRFF.

The table lists this clonotype with a few counts. This chain links TRBV7-2 with TRBJ2-1; D is ambiguous. V was cut by 7 bases and J by 10 bases, with 11 bases left in between. Germline V gene sequence: CDR1 SGHTA, CDR2 FQGNSA. CDR3 length: 11 residues. The CDR3 DNA is TGTGCCAGCACCATGAGTAGGGAGCAGTTCTTC. Its protein is CASTMSREQFF.

The V gene is TRBV5-1, the J gene TRBJ1-2; no reliable D call. Trimming removed 5 bases at V and 4 bases at J, with 15 bases between. Per germline, CDR1 SGHRS and CDR2 YFSETQ. This CDR3 spans 14 amino acids. The CDR3 coding sequence is TGCGCCAGCAGAATCGACACTCAACTCTATGGCTACACCTTC. It yields the protein CASRIDTQLYGYTF.

This clonotype turned up a few times. The chain is built from TRBV20-1 and TRBJ2-3; 8 positions agree with TRBD2. The V and J ends lost 6 bases and 5 bases, in that order; junction bases with no gene match: 16. The CDR3 is 16 residues long. Per the germline V gene, CDR1 is DFQATT and CDR2 is SNEGSKA (reference sequence). The CDR3 sequence is CSAVRSGINPGDTQYF. DNA for the CDR3: TGCAGTGCCGTCCGTAGCGGGATAAATCCGGGAGATACGCAGTATTTT.

The chain recombines TRBV15 with TRBJ2-3; D might be TRBD2 (5 bases). CDR1 LNHNV and CDR2 YYDKDF come from the germline V gene (reference sequence). The CDR3 consists of 15 residues. Trimming took 4 bases from V and 4 from J, leaving 15 bases between them. CDR3 region: CATSIGFPGADTQYF. Written as DNA, the CDR3 is TGTGCCACCAGCATTGGTTTCCCCGGGGCAGATACGCAGTATTTT.

The rearrangement uses TRBV9 and TRBJ1-2; the match to TRBD1 covers 7 bases. This CDR3 has 15 amino acids. Germline CDR1 is SGDLS and CDR2 is YYNGEE. Unmatched junction bases numbered 6, after V lost 3 bases and J lost 1 base. This CDR3 is CASSGRGQSNYGYTF. In DNA form, the CDR3 reads TGTGCCAGCAGCGGGAGGGGACAGAGTAACTATGGCTACACCTTC.

A few counts support this clonotype. The germline gene is not matched at one end of the junction; a read error may be the cause. V and J are TRBV7-9 and TRBJ2-2; 8 bases match TRBD2. The CDR3 loop spans 15 amino acids. Per germline, CDR1 SEHNR and CDR2 FQNEAQ (reference sequence). The CDR3 loop reads CASSIAGSGTGELFF. The CDR3, as DNA: TGTGCCAGCAGCATAGCGGGGTCGGGCACCGGGGAGCTGTTTTTT.